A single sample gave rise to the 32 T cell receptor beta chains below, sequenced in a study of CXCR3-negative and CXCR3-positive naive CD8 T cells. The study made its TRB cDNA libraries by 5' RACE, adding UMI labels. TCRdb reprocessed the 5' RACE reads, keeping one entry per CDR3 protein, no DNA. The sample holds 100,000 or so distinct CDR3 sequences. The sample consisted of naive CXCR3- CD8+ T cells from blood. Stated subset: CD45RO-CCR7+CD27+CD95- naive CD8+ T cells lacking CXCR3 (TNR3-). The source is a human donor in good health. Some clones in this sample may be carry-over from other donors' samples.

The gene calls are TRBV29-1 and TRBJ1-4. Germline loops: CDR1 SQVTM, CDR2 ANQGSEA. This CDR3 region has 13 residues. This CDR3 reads CSVWGATNEKLFF.

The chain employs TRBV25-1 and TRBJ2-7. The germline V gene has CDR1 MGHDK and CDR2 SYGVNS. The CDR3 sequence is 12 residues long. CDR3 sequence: CASSSSYYEQYF.

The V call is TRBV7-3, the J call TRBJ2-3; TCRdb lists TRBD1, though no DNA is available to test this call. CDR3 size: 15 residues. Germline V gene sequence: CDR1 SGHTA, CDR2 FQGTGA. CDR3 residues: CASSLTRGAIDTQYF. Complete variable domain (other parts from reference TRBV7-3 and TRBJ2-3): GAGVSQTPSNKVTEKGKYVELRCDPISGHTALYWYRQSLGQGPEFLIYFQGTGAADDSGLPNDRFFAVRPEGSVSTLKIQRTERGDSAVYLCASSLTRGAIDTQYFGPGTRLTVL.

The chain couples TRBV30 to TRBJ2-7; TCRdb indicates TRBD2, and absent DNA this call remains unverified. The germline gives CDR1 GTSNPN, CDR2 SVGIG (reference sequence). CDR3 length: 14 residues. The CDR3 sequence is CAWSVLSGPYEQYF.

The CDR3 sequence is CASSRDSGWSTDTQYF. The chain is built from TRBV12-3 or TRBV12-4 and TRBJ2-3; TCRdb picks TRBD2, but there is no DNA to check that call. This CDR3 has 16 residues.

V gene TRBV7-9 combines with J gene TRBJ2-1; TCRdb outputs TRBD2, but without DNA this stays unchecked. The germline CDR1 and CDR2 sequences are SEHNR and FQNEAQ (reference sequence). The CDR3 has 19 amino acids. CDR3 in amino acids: CASSPGGTSGSPPYNEQFF. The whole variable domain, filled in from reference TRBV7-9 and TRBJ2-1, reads DTGVSQNPRHKITKRGQNVTFRCDPISEHNRLYWYRQTLGQGPEFLTYFQNEAQLEKSRLLSDRFSAERPKGSFSTLEIQRTEQGDSAMYLCASSPGGTSGSPPYNEQFFGPGTRLTVL.

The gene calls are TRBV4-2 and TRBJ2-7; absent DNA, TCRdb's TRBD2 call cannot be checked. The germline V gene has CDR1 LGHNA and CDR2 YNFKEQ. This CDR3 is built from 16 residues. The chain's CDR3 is CASSQGPAGITYEQYF.

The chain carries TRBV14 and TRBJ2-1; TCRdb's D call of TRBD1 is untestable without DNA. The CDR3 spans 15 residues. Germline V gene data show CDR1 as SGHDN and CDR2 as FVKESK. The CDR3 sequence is CASSQDRVPPDEQFF.

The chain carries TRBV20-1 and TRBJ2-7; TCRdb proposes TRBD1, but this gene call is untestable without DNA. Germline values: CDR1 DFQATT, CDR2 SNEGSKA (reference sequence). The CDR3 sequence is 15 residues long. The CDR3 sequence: CSATGSGQRVYEQYF.

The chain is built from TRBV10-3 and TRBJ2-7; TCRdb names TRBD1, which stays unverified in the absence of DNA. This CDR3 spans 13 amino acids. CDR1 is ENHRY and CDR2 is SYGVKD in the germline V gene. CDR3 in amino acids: CAISRTERYEQYF.

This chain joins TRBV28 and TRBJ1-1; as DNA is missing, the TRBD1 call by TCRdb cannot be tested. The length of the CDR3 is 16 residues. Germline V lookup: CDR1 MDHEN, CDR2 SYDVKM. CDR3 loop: CASSLFFPLLTAGAFF.

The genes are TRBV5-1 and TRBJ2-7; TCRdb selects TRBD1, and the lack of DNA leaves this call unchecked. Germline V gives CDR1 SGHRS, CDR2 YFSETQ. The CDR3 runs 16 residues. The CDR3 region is CASSLGQGTRSYEQYF. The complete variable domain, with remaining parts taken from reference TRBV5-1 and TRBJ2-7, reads KAGVTQTPRYLIKTRGQQVTLSCSPISGHRSVSWYQQTPGQGLQFLFEYFSETQRNKGNFPGRFSGRQFSNSRSEMNVSTLELGDSALYLCASSLGQGTRSYEQYFGPGTRLTVT.

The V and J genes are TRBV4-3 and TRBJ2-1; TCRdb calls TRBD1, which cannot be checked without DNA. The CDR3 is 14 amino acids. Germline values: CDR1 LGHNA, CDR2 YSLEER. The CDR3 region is CASSQGEVFNEQFF.

Here the CDR3 reads CASSSQGLEYNEQFF. V and J are TRBV7-8 and TRBJ2-1; no DNA is available, so the TRBD1 call from TCRdb remains unchecked. The length of the CDR3 is 15 residues. Germline loops: CDR1 SGHVS, CDR2 FQNEAQ.

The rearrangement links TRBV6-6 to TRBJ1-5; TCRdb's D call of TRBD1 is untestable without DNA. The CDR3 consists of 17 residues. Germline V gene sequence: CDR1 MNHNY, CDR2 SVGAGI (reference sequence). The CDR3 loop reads CASSYSTRTGGGQPQHF.

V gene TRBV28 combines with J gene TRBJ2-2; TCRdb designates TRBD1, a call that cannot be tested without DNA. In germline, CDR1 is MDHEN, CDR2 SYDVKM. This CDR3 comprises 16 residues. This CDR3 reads CASSSIGGRDTGELFF.

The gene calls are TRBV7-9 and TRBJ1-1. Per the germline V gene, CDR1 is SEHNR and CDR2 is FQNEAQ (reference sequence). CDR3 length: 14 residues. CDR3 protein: CASNELQRDTEAFF.

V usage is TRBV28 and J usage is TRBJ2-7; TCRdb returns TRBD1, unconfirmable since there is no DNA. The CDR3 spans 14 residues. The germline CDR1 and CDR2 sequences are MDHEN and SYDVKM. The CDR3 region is CASTPGQPFYEQYF. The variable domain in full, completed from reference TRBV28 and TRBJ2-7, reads DVKVTQSSRYLVKRTGEKVFLECVQDMDHENMFWYRQDPGLGLRLIYFSYDVKMKEKGDIPEGYSVSREKKERFSLILESASTNQTSMYLCASTPGQPFYEQYFGPGTRLTVT.

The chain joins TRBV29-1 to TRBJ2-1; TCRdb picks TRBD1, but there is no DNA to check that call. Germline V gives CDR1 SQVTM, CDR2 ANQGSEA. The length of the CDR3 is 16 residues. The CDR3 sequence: CSVPPLWSGSYNEQFF.

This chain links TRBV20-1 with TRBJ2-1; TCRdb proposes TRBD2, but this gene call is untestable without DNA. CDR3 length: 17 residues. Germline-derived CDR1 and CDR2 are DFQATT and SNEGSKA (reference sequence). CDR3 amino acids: CSAMDLEGLAGDGEQFF.

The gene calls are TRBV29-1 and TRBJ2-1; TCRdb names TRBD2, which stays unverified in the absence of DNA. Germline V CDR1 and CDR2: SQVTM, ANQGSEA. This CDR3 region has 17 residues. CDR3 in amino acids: CSAVGLAGPSSSGEQFF.

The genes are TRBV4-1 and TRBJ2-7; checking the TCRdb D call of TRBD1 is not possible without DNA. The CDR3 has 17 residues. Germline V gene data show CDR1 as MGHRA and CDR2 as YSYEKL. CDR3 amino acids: CASSQDPTGLKAYEQYF.

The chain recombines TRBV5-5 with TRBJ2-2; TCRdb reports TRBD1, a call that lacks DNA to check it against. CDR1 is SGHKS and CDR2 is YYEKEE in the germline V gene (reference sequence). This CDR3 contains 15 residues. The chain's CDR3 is CASSLWPGQGGELFF. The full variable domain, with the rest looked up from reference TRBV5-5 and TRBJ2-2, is DAGVTQSPTHLIKTRGQQVTLRCSPISGHKSVSWYQQVLGQGPQFIFQYYEKEERGRGNFPDRFSARQFPNYSSELNVNALLLGDSALYLCASSLWPGQGGELFFGEGSRLTVL.

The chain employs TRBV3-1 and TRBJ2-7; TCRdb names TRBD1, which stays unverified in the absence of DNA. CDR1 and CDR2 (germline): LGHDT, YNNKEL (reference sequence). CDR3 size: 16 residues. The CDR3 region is CASSPPFGGGFYEQYF.

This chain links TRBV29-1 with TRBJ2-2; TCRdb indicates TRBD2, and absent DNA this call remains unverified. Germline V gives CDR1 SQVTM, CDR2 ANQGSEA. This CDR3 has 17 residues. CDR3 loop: CSVILAGGHTNTGELFF.

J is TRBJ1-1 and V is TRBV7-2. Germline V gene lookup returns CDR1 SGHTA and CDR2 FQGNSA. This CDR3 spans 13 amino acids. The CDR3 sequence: CASSFPPATEAFF.

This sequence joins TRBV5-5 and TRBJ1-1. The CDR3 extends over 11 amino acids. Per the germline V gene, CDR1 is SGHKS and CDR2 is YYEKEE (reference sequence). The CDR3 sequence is CASSWTAEAFF.

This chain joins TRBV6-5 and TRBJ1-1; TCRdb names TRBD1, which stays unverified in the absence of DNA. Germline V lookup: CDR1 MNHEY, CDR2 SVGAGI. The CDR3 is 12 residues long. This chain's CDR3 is CASSDRVTEAFF.

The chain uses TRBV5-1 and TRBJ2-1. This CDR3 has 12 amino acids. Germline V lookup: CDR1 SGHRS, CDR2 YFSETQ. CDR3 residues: CASSWTRSEQFF. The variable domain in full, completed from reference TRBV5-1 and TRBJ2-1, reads KAGVTQTPRYLIKTRGQQVTLSCSPISGHRSVSWYQQTPGQGLQFLFEYFSETQRNKGNFPGRFSGRQFSNSRSEMNVSTLELGDSALYLCASSWTRSEQFFGPGTRLTVL.

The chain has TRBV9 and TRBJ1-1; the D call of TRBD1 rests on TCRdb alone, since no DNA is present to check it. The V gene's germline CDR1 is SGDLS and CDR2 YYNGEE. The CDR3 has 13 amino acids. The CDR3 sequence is CASSVGGWTEAFF.

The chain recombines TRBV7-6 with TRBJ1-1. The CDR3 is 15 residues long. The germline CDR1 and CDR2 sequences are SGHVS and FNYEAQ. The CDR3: CASSLSDDMNTEAFF.

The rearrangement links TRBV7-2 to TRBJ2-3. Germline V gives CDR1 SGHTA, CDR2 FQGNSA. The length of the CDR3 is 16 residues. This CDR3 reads CASSPPRTPGTDTQYF.